The entry that follows covers one T cell receptor (beta chain) sequence. This entry is derived from a study of blood T cells in healthy people across ages. A second PCR of 7 to 11 cycles used a sample-barcoded 5' primer and a J-beta primer mix. TCRdb analysed the 5' RACE reads with MiXCR anew, one entry per CDR3 protein. The sample has under 800,000 distinct CDR3 sequences; more than 20% are singletons. CDR3 length equals 14 residues. V lost 1 base to trimming and J lost 7 bases, with 14 bases between them. Germline-derived CDR1 and CDR2 are MNHNS and SASEGT. The TCR originated in a man between 65 and 79 years old in good health. The sample comprised blood. The V gene is TRBV6-1, the J gene TRBJ2-7, with D perhaps matching TRBD2 (6 bases). CDR3 nucleotide sequence: TGTGCCAGCAGTGAAGTCGGACGGACTACTGAGCAGTACTTC. Amino acid sequence: CASSEVGRTTEQYF.